This passage covers 30 T cell receptor beta chains from one sample sequenced in a study of blood T cell repertoires in COVID-19 (dated by TCRdb to the early 2020s). The library relied on the immunoSEQ multiplex PCR assay. Drawn from immuneACCESS, this table holds only the in-frame rearrangements with V and J called that TCRdb kept. Clones are partly lost; checked studies trace under half to an unresolved V gene and leave the rest unexplained. The sample has roughly 150,000 clones on record, about 87% of them singletons. Clones ranked in the top ten supply 10% of the sample. Sequenced: peripheral blood. The source is an older woman with COVID-19, enrolled during active disease.

This clone was counted a few times. The chain couples TRBV9 to TRBJ2-1, with 8 bases that match TRBD2. The CDR3 contains 15 residues. V shed 2 bases and J 5 bases; nucleotides not matched to a gene: 6. CDR1 and CDR2 (germline): SGDLS, YYNGEE. The chain's CDR3 is CASSVISGGDNEQFF. The CDR3 DNA reads as TGTGCCAGCAGCGTTATAAGCGGGGGTGACAATGAGCAGTTCTTC.

The V gene is TRBV5-6, the J gene TRBJ1-1; 7 bases agree with TRBD1. CDR1 is SGHDT, CDR2 YYEEEE, per germline. This CDR3 has 16 amino acids. V shed 3 bases, J shed 0 bases, and the junction held 8 bases outside the gene matches. Here the CDR3 reads CASSSIGGKLNTEAFF. The CDR3 bases are TGTGCCAGCAGCTCAATAGGGGGCAAGCTGAACACTGAAGCTTTCTTT.

This chain uses TRBV6-5 with TRBJ2-7; possibly TRBD1 for D (6 bases). This CDR3 spans 15 amino acids. V was cut by 6 bases and J by 4 bases, with 19 bases left in between. The germline V gene encodes CDR1 MNHEY and CDR2 SVGAGI. In nucleotides, the CDR3 is TGTGCCAGCAGCTCCACCGGGACATATCCTTACGAGCAGTACTTC. Translation gives CASSSTGTYPYEQYF.

J is TRBJ1-5 and V is TRBV7-2; the match to TRBD1 covers 8 bases. The CDR3 spans 14 residues. Unmatched junction bases numbered 4, after V lost 3 bases and J lost 6 bases. The V gene's germline CDR1 is SGHTA and CDR2 FQGNSA. This chain's CDR3 is CASSLTGAGQPQHF. The DNA of the CDR3 is TGTGCCAGCAGCTTGACAGGGGCGGGTCAGCCCCAGCATTTT.

The chain carries TRBV2 and TRBJ1-5, with 10 bases matching TRBD1. The CDR3 runs to 15 residues. Germline CDR1 reads SNHLY; CDR2 reads FYNNEI. After removal of 6 bases from V and 0 bases from J, the junction contained 2 bases not matched to a gene. The CDR3 region is CASRGDRGSNQPQHF. The CDR3 DNA follows: TGTGCCAGCAGGGGGGACAGGGGTAGCAATCAGCCCCAGCATTTT.

This clone showed up just once. This same CDR3 is encoded by further DNA sequences in the sample. V gene TRBV30 combines with J gene TRBJ1-5, with a weak D call TRBD1 (5 bases). CDR1 GTSNPN and CDR2 SVGIG come from the germline V gene (reference sequence). CDR3 length equals 14 residues. Trimming cost V 0 bases and J 3 bases, with 9 bases left between them. The CDR3 DNA sequence: TGTGCCTGGAGTGTGGGGGGGTCCAATCAGCCCCAGCATTTT. This codes for CAWSVGGSNQPQHF.

This chain connects TRBV12-5 to TRBJ1-3; 7 positions match TRBD1. There are 17 residues in the CDR3. Germline trimming cut 5 bases from V and 3 bases from J; bases unmatched to any gene: 13. The V gene's germline CDR1 is LGHNT and CDR2 FRNRAP. DNA of the CDR3: TGTGCTAGTGGTGAACGTTACAGGGGACTCGGTGGAAACACCATATATTTT. The encoded protein is CASGERYRGLGGNTIYF.

The CDR3 nucleotides read TGTGCCAGCAGCCAAGATGTGTCAGGTCCCTACGAGCAGTACTTC. As protein: CASSQDVSGPYEQYF. This sequence joins TRBV3-1 (or the pseudogene TRBV3-2) and TRBJ2-7; D is undetermined. V lost 0 bases and J lost 2, with 11 bases in between. This CDR3 is built from 15 residues. Germline CDR1 is LGHDT and CDR2 is YNNKEL (reference sequence).

The sample holds one count of this clone. The chain combines TRBV7-9 with TRBJ2-3; 13 bases line up with TRBD2. From germline, CDR1 is SEHNR and CDR2 FQNEAQ (reference sequence). The CDR3 has 15 residues. The V gene end was trimmed by 5 bases and the J gene end by 7 bases; junction bases not matched to a gene: 6. Written as DNA, the CDR3 is TGTGCCAGCAGCAACGGACTAGCGGGGGTGAATACGCAGTATTTT. Amino acid sequence: CASSNGLAGVNTQYF.

The chain carries TRBV7-3 and TRBJ2-3; tentatively, D is TRBD2 (5 bases). V gave up 2 bases and J gave up 4 bases, with 13 bases separating them. This CDR3 contains 15 residues. Germline V gene lookup returns CDR1 SGHTA and CDR2 FQGTGA. CDR3 coding DNA: TGTGCCAGCAGCTTAGGTGGGAGCATGCCAGATACGCAGTATTTT. Translating gives CASSLGGSMPDTQYF.

This clone was observed a single time. The chain links TRBV7-2 to TRBJ2-2; maybe TRBD2 (5 bases). V lost 3 bases, J lost 1 base, and 6 bases lay in between. There are 14 residues in the CDR3. Germline-derived CDR1 and CDR2 are SGHTA and FQGNSA. The CDR3 region has the DNA TGTGCCAGCAGCTTTCGGGGGAACACCGGGGAGCTGTTTTTT. It encodes CASSFRGNTGELFF.

The CDR3 DNA reads TGCAGCGTGGATAGAGGTACCGTTGAAGCTTTCTTT. Its translation: CSVDRGTVEAFF. This chain joins TRBV29-1 and TRBJ1-1, with no clear D. Trimming removed 6 bases at V and 7 bases at J, with 15 bases between. Germline V gene data show CDR1 as SQVTM and CDR2 as ANQGSEA. CDR3 size: 12 residues.

This rearrangement joins TRBV29-1 to TRBJ2-1; perhaps TRBD1 as D (6 bases). The germline V gene has CDR1 SQVTM and CDR2 ANQGSEA. The CDR3 is 13 amino acids. Trimming removed 3 bases from V and 8 bases from J, with 14 bases in between. CDR3 DNA: TGCAGCGTTGATACAGGGATTATCTATGAGCAGTTCTTC. This codes for CSVDTGIIYEQFF.

This chain joins TRBV5-4 and TRBJ2-3, with D perhaps matching TRBD2 (5 bases). The CDR3 totals 14 residues. Trimming pared 1 base from V and 2 bases from J, leaving 8 bases between. Germline lookup yields CDR1 SGHNT and CDR2 YYREEE (reference sequence). As DNA, the CDR3 is TGTGCCAGCAGCTTGTTGCGGGCCACAGATACGCAGTATTTT. As protein: CASSLLRATDTQYF.

As concerns this clone: An end of the junction differs from the germline gene, which may be a read error. V usage is TRBV16 and J usage is TRBJ1-5; no firm D call. The CDR3 is 12 amino acids. CDR1 is KGHSY and CDR2 is FQNENV in the germline V gene. The chain's CDR3 is CASSQNIGILDF. Written as DNA, the CDR3 is TGTGCCAGCAGCCAAAACATCGGGATATTGGATTTT. Drawing the rest from reference TRBV16 and TRBJ1-5, the complete variable domain is GEEVAQTPKHLVRGEGQKAKLYCAPIKGHSYVFWYQQVLKNEFKFLISFQNENVFDETGMPKERFSAKCLPNSPCSLEIQATKLEDSAVYFCASSQNIGILDFGDGTRLSIL.

V is TRBV3-1 (or the pseudogene TRBV3-2) and J is TRBJ2-5; 7 bases match TRBD2. Germline lookup yields CDR1 LGHDT and CDR2 YNNKEL (reference sequence). The CDR3 is 16 residues long. Trimming at V came to 0 bases and at J to 4 bases, leaving 8 bases not matched to a gene. CDR3 loop: CASSQDFRGGGETQYF. The CDR3 DNA is TGTGCCAGCAGCCAAGATTTCCGCGGCGGGGGAGAGACCCAGTACTTC.

This clone was observed a single time. The chain recombines TRBV12-3 or TRBV12-4 with TRBJ1-4; TRBD1 aligns across 7 bases. This CDR3 is built from 13 residues. Trimming at V came to 4 bases and at J to 8 bases, leaving 4 bases not matched to a gene. CDR3 DNA sequence: TGTGCCAGCAGTTGGGCAGGGGGAGAAAAACTGTTTTTT. Translation gives CASSWAGGEKLFF.

The chain joins TRBV6-5 to TRBJ2-5; weak D call: TRBD2 (5 bases). The CDR3 is 11 amino acids. Per the germline V gene, CDR1 is MNHEY and CDR2 is SVGAGI. DNA for the CDR3: TGTGCAGCGGCGGACCAAGAGACCCAGTACTTC. Translated: CAAADQETQYF.

V usage is TRBV13 and J usage is TRBJ2-7, with 13 bases aligning to TRBD2. The CDR3 covers 16 residues. CDR1 and CDR2 (germline): PRHDT, FYEKMQ (reference sequence). The J segment lost 5 bases and the V segment lost 4 bases, leaving 8 bases of the junction unmatched. In nucleotides, the CDR3 is TGTGCCAGCAGCTATGCGGGGACTAGCGGGGCCCACGAGCAGTACTTC. This codes for CASSYAGTSGAHEQYF.

The chain recombines TRBV21-1 with TRBJ1-5; the table assigns TRBD1, which was not confirmed against the DNA. TRBV21-1 is classified as a pseudogene. The CDR3 runs to 21 residues. The CDR3 DNA sequence: TGTGCCAGCAGCAAAGCAAGAACTCCGACAGCACCCAATAGACTCTATCAGCCCCAGCATTTT. Translated, it gives CASSKARTPTAPNRLYQPQHF.

The genes are TRBV18 and TRBJ1-4; D remains unclear. The CDR3 runs 15 residues. CDR1 is KGHSH, CDR2 LQKENI, per germline. The V gene lost 0 bases and the J gene lost 0 bases, with 5 bases spanning the gap. CDR3 amino acids: CASSPPAATNEKLFF. The CDR3 DNA reads TGTGCCAGCTCACCACCGGCCGCAACTAATGAAAAACTGTTTTTT.

The rearrangement joins TRBV11-2 to TRBJ1-2; TRBD1 aligns across 9 bases. The CDR3 length is 18 residues. J gave up 6 bases and V 5 bases, and 19 bases lay outside the gene matches. The germline V gene has CDR1 SGHAT and CDR2 FQNNGV. DNA of the CDR3: TGTGCCAGCAGCCCCCCCGACGCTGGGACAGGGCGAAGGGATGGCTACACCTTC. Encoded protein: CASSPPDAGTGRRDGYTF.

The chain recombines TRBV5-1 with TRBJ1-1, with 8 bases fitting TRBD1. The length of the CDR3 is 16 residues. The V gene end was trimmed by 4 bases and the J gene end by 3 bases; junction bases not matched to a gene: 11. CDR1 is SGHRS and CDR2 is YFSETQ in the germline V gene. The CDR3 reads CASSPNTGGKDTEAFF. The CDR3 DNA follows: TGCGCCAGCAGCCCGAATACAGGGGGTAAGGACACTGAAGCTTTCTTT. The entire variable domain, with the rest obtained from reference TRBV5-1 and TRBJ1-1, is as follows: KAGVTQTPRYLIKTRGQQVTLSCSPISGHRSVSWYQQTPGQGLQFLFEYFSETQRNKGNFPGRFSGRQFSNSRSEMNVSTLELGDSALYLCASSPNTGGKDTEAFFGQGTRLTVV.

This clone was found once. The same CDR3 arises from other DNA sequences in this sample as well. The chain uses TRBV3-1 (or the pseudogene TRBV3-2) and TRBJ1-5, with a weak D call TRBD1 (5 bases). This CDR3 has 13 residues. Germline lookup yields CDR1 LGHDT and CDR2 YNNKEL (reference sequence). Trimming removed 4 bases at V and 4 bases at J, with 8 bases between. The CDR3, as DNA: TGTGCCAGCAGCCTGGACAAAAATCAGCCCCAGCATTTT. It codes for CASSLDKNQPQHF.

This clone has just a few counts. The chain is built from TRBV27 and TRBJ1-2; a possible D gene is TRBD1 (5 bases). Germline assignment: CDR1 MNHEY and CDR2 SMNVEV (reference sequence). V lost 3 bases to trimming and J lost 3 bases, with 11 bases between them. CDR3 length: 14 residues. The CDR3 region is CASSLGGVDYGYTF. CDR3 nucleotide sequence: TGTGCCAGCAGTTTGGGAGGGGTTGACTATGGCTACACCTTC.

V and J are TRBV29-1 and TRBJ1-2, with TRBD1 as a possible D gene (6 bases). Germline values: CDR1 SQVTM, CDR2 ANQGSEA. Trimming left V 5 bases short and J 2 bases short, with 15 bases between. The CDR3 length is 14 residues. The CDR3 region has the DNA TGCAGCGTTCTTACAGGGTTGGGGAACTATGGCTACACCTTC. Its translation is CSVLTGLGNYGYTF.

The chain uses TRBV28 and TRBJ1-1; perhaps TRBD1 as D (5 bases). Trimming cost V 3 bases and J 8 bases, with 13 bases left between them. The CDR3 runs 13 residues. CDR1 is MDHEN and CDR2 is SYDVKM in the germline V gene. This CDR3 is CASSFNGDWEAFF. DNA of the CDR3: TGTGCCAGCAGTTTTAATGGGGACTGGGAAGCTTTCTTT.

V gene TRBV6-1 combines with J gene TRBJ1-4; the match to TRBD1 covers 7 bases. V lost 4 bases to trimming and J lost 4 bases; unmatched junction nucleotides: 9. Germline V gene sequence: CDR1 MNHNS, CDR2 SASEGT. There are 16 residues in the CDR3. In nucleotides, the CDR3 is TGTGCCAGCAGTGCCCGAGAGACAGGGATTAATGAAAAACTGTTTTTT. This encodes CASSARETGINEKLFF.

This clone was seen a handful of times. This sequence joins TRBV2 and TRBJ2-7, with TRBD1 matching over 10 bases. Germline CDR1 reads SNHLY; CDR2 reads FYNNEI. Losses at the gene ends were 6 bases for V and 4 bases for J; bases not matched to a gene: 9. The CDR3 is 15 residues long. This CDR3 reads CASRKETGGVYEQYF. The DNA of the CDR3 is TGTGCCAGCAGGAAGGAGACAGGGGGCGTTTACGAGCAGTACTTC.

This clone came up a few times. The chain is built from TRBV10-1 and TRBJ2-7; D ambiguous. Germline lookup yields CDR1 WNHNN and CDR2 SYGVQD (reference sequence). The CDR3 extends over 13 amino acids. Trimming left V 6 bases short and J 2 bases short, with 11 bases between. This CDR3 is CASSAWRTYEQYF. The CDR3 bases are TGCGCCAGCAGCGCCTGGAGAACCTACGAGCAGTACTTC.